This record concerns one T cell receptor (beta chain) sequence. This sample is part of a study of blood T cell repertoires in COVID-19. Germline-derived CDR1 and CDR2 are LNHDA and SQIVND (reference sequence). The V gene lost 10 bases and the J gene lost 7 bases, with 17 bases spanning the gap. This CDR3 has 14 residues. In the original analysis: Amplified reference gene primers provided the basis for estimating nucleated cell counts. Assay: immunoSEQ multiplex PCR; the TCRdb copy retains only in-frame clones and omits some. D and trimming come from the DNA, and the V and J calls and clone size come from that table. Of 50,000 or so clones detected, 90% appear once; the ten largest clones hold 3.5% to 5%.

This rearrangement joins TRBV19 to TRBJ1-6, with D possibly being TRBD1 (6 bases). This receptor was identified in a human donor in a cohort sampled during active COVID-19. The sequenced sample was peripheral blood. The CDR3 region has the DNA TGTGCCACCACGAAAACAGGGTGGAATTCACCCCTCCACTTT. Protein: CATTKTGWNSPLHF.